This T cell receptor beta chain emerged from a study of ipilimumab plus nivolumab after autologous stem cell transplantation. TCRdb's table, derived via immunoSEQ multiplex PCR, lists solely in-frame clones and lacks some. Of some 43,000 clones listed, more than 70% were seen once; the top ten hold approximately 0.88%. Germline-derived CDR1 and CDR2 are LGHNA and YNFKEQ. V shed 3 bases and J shed 1 base, with 16 bases lying between them. The CDR3 has 17 amino acids. The receptor was derived from a male donor with multiple myeloma. The sequencing here drew on PBMCs, taken in a trial of ipilimumab plus nivolumab as post-transplant consolidation. The chain recombines TRBV4-2 with TRBJ1-3, with no clear D. CDR3 sequence (DNA): TGTGCCAGCAGCCAGGGCCCGGGGTTTTCTTCTGGAAACACCATATATTTT. Protein sequence: CASSQGPGFSSGNTIYF.